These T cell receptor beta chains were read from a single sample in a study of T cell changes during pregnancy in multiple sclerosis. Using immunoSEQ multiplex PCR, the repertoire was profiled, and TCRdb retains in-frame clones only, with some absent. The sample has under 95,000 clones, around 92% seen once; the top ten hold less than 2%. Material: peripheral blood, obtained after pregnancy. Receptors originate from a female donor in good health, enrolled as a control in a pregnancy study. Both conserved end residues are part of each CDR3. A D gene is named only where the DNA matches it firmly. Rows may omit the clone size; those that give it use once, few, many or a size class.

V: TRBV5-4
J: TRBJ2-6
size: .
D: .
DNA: TGTGCCAGCAGCTTGGTCGGAACCCGGGGCTCTGGGGCCAACGTCCTGACTTTC
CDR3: CASSLVGTRGSGANVLTF

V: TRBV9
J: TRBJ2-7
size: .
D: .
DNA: TGTGCCAGCAGCCCCGCATGGACTCCCTACGAGCAGTACTTC
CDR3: CASSPAWTPYEQYF

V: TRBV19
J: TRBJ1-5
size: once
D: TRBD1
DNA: TGTGCCAGTAGGCCGACAGGGTCGAATCAGCCCCAGCATTTT
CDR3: CASRPTGSNQPQHF

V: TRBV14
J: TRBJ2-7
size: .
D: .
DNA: TGTGCCAGCAGCCAAGGAGGGCGGAGTTGGGTCTACGAGCAGTACTTC
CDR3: CASSQGGRSWVYEQYF

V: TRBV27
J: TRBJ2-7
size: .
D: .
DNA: TGTGCCAGCAGCTCCACAGGGCTCGAGCAGTACTTC
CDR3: CASSSTGLEQYF

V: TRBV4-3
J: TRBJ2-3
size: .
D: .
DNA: TGCGCCAGCAGCCAAGAATCCCAGCGGGCGAGAGATACGCAGTATTTT
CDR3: CASSQESQRARDTQYF

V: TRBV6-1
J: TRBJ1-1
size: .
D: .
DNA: TGTGCCAGTACCAGGGTGGGGTACGGCACTGAAGCTTTCTTT
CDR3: CASTRVGYGTEAFF

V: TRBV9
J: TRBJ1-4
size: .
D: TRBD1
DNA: TGTGCCAGCAGCGTACGCGGGACAGGTTCGGAAAAACTGTTTTTT
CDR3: CASSVRGTGSEKLFF

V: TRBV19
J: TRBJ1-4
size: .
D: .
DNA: TGTGCCAATTTGGGGAACAGGCGACCCCCCTCAACTAATGAAAAACTGTTTTTT
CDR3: CANLGNRRPPSTNEKLFF

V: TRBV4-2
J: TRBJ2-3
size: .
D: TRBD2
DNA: TGTGCCAGCAGCCCCGGACTAGCGGGGGGCACAGATACGCAGTATTTT
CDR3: CASSPGLAGGTDTQYF

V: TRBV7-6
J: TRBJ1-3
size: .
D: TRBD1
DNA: TGTGCCAGCAGCCATCGGGACAGTTTCAACTCTGGAAACACCATATATTTT
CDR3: CASSHRDSFNSGNTIYF

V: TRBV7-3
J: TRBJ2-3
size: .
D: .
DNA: TGTGCCAGCAGCCAAGGCGGCTTAACAGATACGCAGTATTTT
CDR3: CASSQGGLTDTQYF

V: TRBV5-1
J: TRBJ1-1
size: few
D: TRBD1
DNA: TGCGCCAGCAGCTTGGACTGGACAGGGATCGGTGCTTTCTTT
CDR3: CASSLDWTGIGAFF

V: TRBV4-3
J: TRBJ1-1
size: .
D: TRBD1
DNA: TGCGCCAGCAGCCAATTAGGCTCGGGGGGTCTATCAGGGGGCCCTGAAGCTTTCTTT
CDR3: CASSQLGSGGLSGGPEAFF

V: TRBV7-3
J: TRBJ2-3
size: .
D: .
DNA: TGTGCCAGCAGCCCCGCGGCCTCAGATACGCAGTATTTT
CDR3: CASSPAASDTQYF

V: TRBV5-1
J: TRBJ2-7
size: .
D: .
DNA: TGCGCCAGCAGCGGCGGGACGGGGATCTCCTACGAGCAGTACTTC
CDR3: CASSGGTGISYEQYF

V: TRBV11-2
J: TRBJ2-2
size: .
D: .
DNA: TGTGCCAGCAGCTCGCCCCTCTTCGTTAGGGGCGGGGAGCTGTTTTTT
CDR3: CASSSPLFVRGGELFF

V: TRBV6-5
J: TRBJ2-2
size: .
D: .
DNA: TGTGCCAGCACCATGCAGGGGACCGGGGAGCTGTTTTTT
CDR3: CASTMQGTGELFF

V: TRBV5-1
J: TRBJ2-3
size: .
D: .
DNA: TGCGCCAGCGGGGTAGGGACAAGGACAGATACGCAGTATTTT
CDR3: CASGVGTRTDTQYF

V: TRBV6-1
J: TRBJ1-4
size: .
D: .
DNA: TGTGCCAGCAGTGAGGGGGGAAAACTGTTTTTT
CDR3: CASSEGGKLFF

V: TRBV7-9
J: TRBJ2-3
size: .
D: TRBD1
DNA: TGTGCCAGCAGCTACTGGGGACAGGCAGATACGCAGTATTTT
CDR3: CASSYWGQADTQYF

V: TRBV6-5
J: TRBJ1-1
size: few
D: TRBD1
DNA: TGTGCCAGCAGTGGTGGACAGGGGTGGACTGAAGCTTTCTTT
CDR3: CASSGGQGWTEAFF

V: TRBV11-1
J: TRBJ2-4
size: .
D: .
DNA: TGTGCCAGCCCTCGACAACAGTGTCACAAAAACATTCAGTACTTC
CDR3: CASPRQQCHKNIQYF

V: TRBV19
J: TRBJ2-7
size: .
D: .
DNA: TGTGCCAGTAGTATTGGAGTGGCCGGTGTCTACGAGCAGTACTTC
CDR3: CASSIGVAGVYEQYF

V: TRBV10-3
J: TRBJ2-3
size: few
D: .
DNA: TGTGCCATCAGACAGAGTTACACAGATACGCAGTATTTT
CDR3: CAIRQSYTDTQYF

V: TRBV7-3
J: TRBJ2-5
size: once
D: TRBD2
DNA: TGTGCCAGCAGCTTAACGGGGGGGGATGGGGAGACCCAGTACTTC
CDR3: CASSLTGGDGETQYF

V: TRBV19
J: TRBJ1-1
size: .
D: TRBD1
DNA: TGTGCCAGTAGGTGGACAGGGCTCACTGAAGCTTTCTTT
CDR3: CASRWTGLTEAFF

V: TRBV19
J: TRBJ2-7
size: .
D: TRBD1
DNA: TGTGCCAGTAGACAGGGGATGGGATACGAGCAGTACTTC
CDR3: CASRQGMGYEQYF